This TCR beta chain derives from a study of cytomegalovirus exposure and HLA in healthy donors. The PCR contained 60 Vbeta and 13 Jbeta primers. Data came from immunoSEQ multiplex PCR; TCRdb stores just in-frame clones and leaves some out. The sample holds approximately 120,000 clones, 78% seen once. This CDR3 spans 17 amino acids. Germline assignment: CDR1 MNHEY and CDR2 SMNVEV (reference sequence). Trimming left V 2 bases short and J 3 bases short, with 14 bases between. The clonotype comes from a woman between 40 and 55 years old in good health and CMV-seronegative. J is TRBJ1-6 and V is TRBV27; the D gene is possibly TRBD1 (6 bases). The sample consisted of PBMCs. The CDR3 sequence: CASSLRLRGDYNSPLHF. The CDR3 DNA is TGTGCCAGCAGTTTAAGGCTCAGGGGCGACTATAATTCACCCCTCCACTTT.